A single sample is the source of the 9 T cell receptor beta chains below, sequenced in a study of cytomegalovirus exposure and HLA in healthy donors. Vbeta (60) and Jbeta (13) primers were used in the PCR. Using immunoSEQ multiplex PCR, the repertoire was profiled, and TCRdb retains in-frame clones only, with some absent. The sample holds some 72,000 clones. Sequenced material: PBMCs. Receptors were obtained from a boy younger than 18 in good health and CMV-seronegative.

The gene calls are TRBV2 and TRBJ1-1, with D perhaps matching TRBD1 (5 bases). Trimming shortened V by 2 bases and J by 3 bases, and 7 bases separated the two germline ends. This CDR3 is built from 13 residues. CDR1 is SNHLY, CDR2 FYNNEI, per germline. CDR3 in DNA: TGTGCCAGCAGTGAAACAGGCTACACTGAAGCTTTCTTT. This translates into CASSETGYTEAFF.

The chain joins TRBV18 to TRBJ1-2; tentative D call: TRBD1 (5 bases). The V end was cut by 3 bases, the J end by 8 bases, with 13 bases between. This CDR3 comprises 13 residues. CDR1 is KGHSH and CDR2 is LQKENI in the germline V gene. For the CDR3, the DNA is TGTGCCAGCTCACCCACGGACAACCAAGGCTACACCTTC. This sequence encodes CASSPTDNQGYTF.

The rearrangement uses TRBV29-1 and TRBJ1-1; 7 bases fit TRBD1. Germline assignment: CDR1 SQVTM and CDR2 ANQGSEA. Trimming cost V 2 bases and J 0 bases; bases outside gene matches: 3. The CDR3 extends over 14 amino acids. Written as DNA, the CDR3 is TGCAGCGTTGAACATCAGGGGGTGAACACTGAAGCTTTCTTT. Residues: CSVEHQGVNTEAFF.

V is TRBV28 and J is TRBJ1-6; D is undetermined. Deletions cut 4 bases from V and 0 bases from J, with 7 bases between. CDR1 is MDHEN and CDR2 is SYDVKM in the germline V gene. The CDR3 totals 15 residues. The CDR3 DNA reads TGTGCCAGCAGTTCGATACACTCCTATAATTCACCCCTCCACTTT. Translated, it gives CASSSIHSYNSPLHF. Full variable domain (outside the CDR3, taken from reference TRBV28 and TRBJ1-6): DVKVTQSSRYLVKRTGEKVFLECVQDMDHENMFWYRQDPGLGLRLIYFSYDVKMKEKGDIPEGYSVSREKKERFSLILESASTNQTSMYLCASSSIHSYNSPLHFGNGTRLTVT.

The CDR3 DNA reads as TGTGCCAGCTCACCACCGGGCCCCTACGAGCAGTACTTC. Amino acids: CASSPPGPYEQYF. The chain couples TRBV18 to TRBJ2-7, with D uncertain. CDR1 and CDR2 from the germline V gene are KGHSH and LQKENI. CDR3 length: 13 residues. The V end was cut by 0 bases, the J end by 2 bases, with 5 bases between.

Concerning this clone itself: Sequence at one end of the junction differs from germline and may be a read error. CDR3 residues: CASRTGGNVLTF. CDR3 bases: TGTGCCAGCAGGACAGGGGGCAACGTCCTGACTTTC. The chain couples TRBV27 to TRBJ2-6, with 9 bases aligning to TRBD1. This CDR3 is 12 amino acids long. Germline-derived CDR1 and CDR2 are MNHEY and SMNVEV (reference sequence).

V gene TRBV5-1 combines with J gene TRBJ1-2; D unresolved. Germline V gene sequence: CDR1 SGHRS, CDR2 YFSETQ. V lost 4 bases to trimming and J lost 3 bases, with 19 bases between them. CDR3 length: 16 amino acids. The CDR3 loop reads CASSRSGPGSHYGYTF. The CDR3 coding sequence is TGCGCCAGCAGCCGCTCCGGGCCGGGGAGCCACTATGGCTACACCTTC. The full variable domain, with the rest looked up from reference TRBV5-1 and TRBJ1-2, is KAGVTQTPRYLIKTRGQQVTLSCSPISGHRSVSWYQQTPGQGLQFLFEYFSETQRNKGNFPGRFSGRQFSNSRSEMNVSTLELGDSALYLCASSRSGPGSHYGYTFGSGTRLTVV.

The rearrangement uses TRBV20-1 and TRBJ2-1, with D maybe TRBD2 (5 bases). There are 11 residues in the CDR3. Germline V gene data show CDR1 as DFQATT and CDR2 as SNEGSKA (reference sequence). Deletions cut 3 bases from V and 9 bases from J, with 9 bases between. DNA of the CDR3: TGCAGTGCTAGCGGCGGAGGTGAGCAGTTCTTC. This encodes CSASGGGEQFF.

V and J are TRBV19 and TRBJ2-7, with 7 bases that match TRBD2. The germline V gene has CDR1 LNHDA and CDR2 SQIVND (reference sequence). The CDR3 sequence is 13 residues long. V lost 5 bases to trimming and J lost 5 bases; unmatched junction nucleotides: 6. Here the CDR3 DNA reads TGTGCCAGTAGTGCGGGAGTAAAGAACGAGCAGTACTTC. Its protein product is CASSAGVKNEQYF.